Listed here are 19 T cell receptor beta chains from one sample, sequenced in a study of blood T cell repertoires in COVID-19. This table comes from immunoSEQ multiplex PCR, and its TCRdb copy is limited to in-frame clones, with some not included. The sample shows fewer than 55,000 clones, 82% of them seen only once. What was sequenced was peripheral blood. These receptors were obtained from a human donor with acute or convalescent COVID-19. The donor label of this sample is uncertain.

The chain links TRBV9 to TRBJ2-3; D possibly corresponds to TRBD2 (5 bases). The CDR3 consists of 15 residues. The V gene's germline CDR1 is SGDLS and CDR2 YYNGEE. V was trimmed by 5 bases and J by 2 bases, leaving 15 bases between them. The CDR3 sequence: CASSVIGNPTDTQYF. The CDR3 bases are TGTGCCAGCAGTGTAATCGGGAATCCCACAGATACGCAGTATTTT.

The V and J genes are TRBV9 and TRBJ2-1; the match to TRBD2 covers 7 bases. Germline V gene sequence: CDR1 SGDLS, CDR2 YYNGEE. This CDR3 region has 16 residues. Trimming at V came to 4 bases and at J to 0 bases, leaving 7 bases not matched to a gene. The CDR3 coding sequence is TGTGCCAGCAGCCTCGACGGCGGGAGCTCCTACAATGAGCAGTTCTTC. This codes for CASSLDGGSSYNEQFF. The whole variable domain, filled in from reference TRBV9 and TRBJ2-1, reads DSGVTQTPKHLITATGQRVTLRCSPRSGDLSVYWYQQSLDQGLQFLIQYYNGEERAKGNILERFSAQQFPDLHSELNLSSLELGDSALYFCASSLDGGSSYNEQFFGPGTRLTVL.

This chain links TRBV6-5 with TRBJ2-7; TRBD1 matches 8 bases. The CDR3 covers 15 residues. Germline loops: CDR1 MNHEY, CDR2 SVGAGI. With V trimmed by 4 bases and J by 9 bases, 14 bases remained unmatched. The CDR3 loop is CASSSQGVRRGVQYF. For the CDR3, the DNA is TGTGCCAGCAGTTCACAGGGGGTTAGGAGAGGAGTGCAGTACTTC.

The J gene is TRBJ1-1, the V gene TRBV2, with 7 bases matching TRBD1. The CDR3 loop spans 15 amino acids. The junction had 9 bases not matched to a gene; V was cut back by 4 bases and J by 4 bases. Germline V gene sequence: CDR1 SNHLY, CDR2 FYNNEI. The CDR3 reads CASSGGGRITTEAFF. In DNA, the CDR3 is TGTGCCAGCAGTGGAGGGGGCCGGATTACCACTGAAGCTTTCTTT.

The chain recombines TRBV5-1 with TRBJ2-1, with TRBD2 matching over 10 bases. The germline gives CDR1 SGHRS, CDR2 YFSETQ. The CDR3 contains 19 residues. The trim removed 4 bases at V and 1 base at J, leaving 14 bases unmatched. CDR3 sequence reads: CASSPSPLAGDGSYNEQFF. The CDR3 DNA reads as TGCGCCAGCAGCCCTTCCCCCCTAGCGGGAGACGGGTCCTACAATGAGCAGTTCTTC.

The chain joins TRBV30 to TRBJ2-5, with a possible D match to TRBD2 (5 bases). The CDR3 sequence is 14 residues long. Germline CDR1 reads GTSNPN; CDR2 reads SVGIG (reference sequence). Trimming took off 1 base at V and 9 bases at J, with 18 bases between the two ends. DNA of the CDR3: TGTGCCTGGAGTGACCCTGGGCTACCCGGGGCCCAGTACTTC. The encoded protein is CAWSDPGLPGAQYF.

J is TRBJ2-1 and V is TRBV9, with TRBD2 matching 7 bases. This CDR3 spans 16 amino acids. Germline V gives CDR1 SGDLS, CDR2 YYNGEE. The junction had 9 bases not matched to a gene; V was cut back by 4 bases and J by 2 bases. CDR3 amino acids: CASSRGGAGTYNEQFF. The CDR3 DNA reads TGTGCCAGCAGCAGAGGTGGAGCGGGGACCTACAATGAGCAGTTCTTC.

The V call is TRBV19, the J call TRBJ1-6, with D tentatively TRBD1 (5 bases). Germline V gene lookup returns CDR1 LNHDA and CDR2 SQIVND (reference sequence). The CDR3 has 15 residues. V dropped 3 bases and J dropped 8 bases, with 14 bases sitting between them. The DNA for the CDR3 is TGTGCCAGTAGTATCCGGGCAGACAGCTATTCACCCCTCCACTTT. Protein product: CASSIRADSYSPLHF.

The chain joins TRBV5-4 to TRBJ2-1; 8 positions agree with TRBD1. This CDR3 has 14 amino acids. The V gene end was trimmed by 3 bases and the J gene end by 4 bases; junction bases not matched to a gene: 3. The germline V gene has CDR1 SGHNT and CDR2 YYREEE (reference sequence). For the CDR3, the DNA is TGTGCCAGCAGCTACGGACAGGGTTACAATGAGCAGTTCTTC. This sequence encodes CASSYGQGYNEQFF.

The V call is TRBV19, the J call TRBJ1-5, with D possibly being TRBD1 (5 bases). The V gene lost 4 bases and the J gene lost 3 bases, with 10 bases spanning the gap. This CDR3 has 14 residues. Germline V lookup: CDR1 LNHDA, CDR2 SQIVND (reference sequence). DNA of the CDR3: TGTGCCAGTAGTAGGGGACTCCACAATCAGCCCCAGCATTTT. Translating it yields CASSRGLHNQPQHF.

The chain uses TRBV7-2 and TRBJ2-2, with 8 nucleotides matching TRBD1. J was trimmed by 7 bases and V by 8 bases; bases with no gene match: 9. Germline V gene sequence: CDR1 SGHTA, CDR2 FQGNSA. This CDR3 comprises 14 residues. The CDR3 here is CASSSQGAGGELFF. The CDR3 DNA reads TGTGCCAGCTCTTCCCAGGGGGCGGGCGGGGAGCTGTTTTTT.

This clone was seen a handful of times. This chain links TRBV4-1 with TRBJ1-2, with D possibly TRBD1 on 5 matching bases. The length of the CDR3 is 17 residues. The V gene's germline CDR1 is MGHRA and CDR2 YSYEKL. V was shortened by 0 bases and J by 4 bases, with 18 bases between the two germline ends. This chain's CDR3 is CASSQDGARVEFYGYTF. CDR3 sequence (DNA): TGCGCCAGCAGCCAAGACGGAGCCAGGGTAGAATTCTATGGCTACACCTTC.

The chain combines TRBV4-3 with TRBJ2-3; D perhaps matches TRBD2 (6 bases). Germline CDR1 LGHNA, CDR2 YSLEER. This CDR3 region has 15 residues. V was pared by 0 bases and J by 2 bases, with 9 bases between. The CDR3 nucleotides read TGCGCCAGCAGCCAAGACGGCGGGGTCACAGATACGCAGTATTTT. Translated: CASSQDGGVTDTQYF.

This clone came up a few times. The rearrangement uses TRBV9 and TRBJ2-3, with 8 bases aligning to TRBD2. The V gene's germline CDR1 is SGDLS and CDR2 YYNGEE. V dropped 0 bases and J dropped 2; count of bases not matched to a gene: 8. This CDR3 comprises 17 residues. CDR3 DNA: TGTGCCAGCAGCGTAGGCCCAGCGGGAGTCCTCACAGATACGCAGTATTTT. This codes for CASSVGPAGVLTDTQYF.

J is TRBJ1-1 and V is TRBV6-5, with D maybe TRBD1 (6 bases). Deletions cut 6 bases from V and 4 bases from J, with 18 bases between. Germline V gene sequence: CDR1 MNHEY, CDR2 SVGAGI. This CDR3 spans 15 amino acids. As DNA, the CDR3 is TGTGCCAGCAGACCCCAGGGGACGGGGGGCACTGAAGCTTTCTTT. It translates to CASRPQGTGGTEAFF.

The rearrangement joins TRBV30 to TRBJ1-5; 7 positions match TRBD1. CDR3 size: 14 residues. The V segment lost 5 bases and the J segment 2 bases; nucleotides outside the gene matches: 6. Germline CDR1 is GTSNPN and CDR2 is SVGIG (reference sequence). The CDR3 DNA is TGTGCCTGGGGTACTACAGGGGGCAATCAGCCCCAGCATTTT. This sequence encodes CAWGTTGGNQPQHF.

This clone was found once. This chain joins TRBV19 and TRBJ1-2; TRBD1 aligns across 10 bases. The CDR3 totals 14 residues. The ends lost 7 bases at V and 2 bases at J; junction bases unmatched: 4. Germline loops: CDR1 LNHDA, CDR2 SQIVND (reference sequence). The CDR3 sequence: CASTAGQGNYGYTF. The CDR3 nucleotides are TGTGCCAGTACCGCGGGACAGGGGAACTATGGCTACACCTTC.

The CDR3 coding sequence is TGCGCCAGCAGCCCGCGGACAGGGGGCATAGATGAGCAGTTCTTC. Protein sequence: CASSPRTGGIDEQFF. The chain uses TRBV5-1 and TRBJ2-1; 11 bases match TRBD1. The CDR3 runs to 15 residues. V gave up 4 bases and J gave up 8 bases; unmatched junction bases: 8. Germline V CDR1 and CDR2: SGHRS, YFSETQ.

CDR3 residues: CASSYSGGGYEQYF. The DNA for the CDR3 is TGCGCCAGCAGCTATTCAGGGGGTGGTTACGAGCAGTACTTC. V usage is TRBV5-1 and J usage is TRBJ2-7; 7 bases map to TRBD1. The V and J ends lost 3 bases and 4 bases, in that order; junction bases with no gene match: 7. Germline CDR1 and CDR2: SGHRS and YFSETQ. The CDR3 extends over 14 amino acids.